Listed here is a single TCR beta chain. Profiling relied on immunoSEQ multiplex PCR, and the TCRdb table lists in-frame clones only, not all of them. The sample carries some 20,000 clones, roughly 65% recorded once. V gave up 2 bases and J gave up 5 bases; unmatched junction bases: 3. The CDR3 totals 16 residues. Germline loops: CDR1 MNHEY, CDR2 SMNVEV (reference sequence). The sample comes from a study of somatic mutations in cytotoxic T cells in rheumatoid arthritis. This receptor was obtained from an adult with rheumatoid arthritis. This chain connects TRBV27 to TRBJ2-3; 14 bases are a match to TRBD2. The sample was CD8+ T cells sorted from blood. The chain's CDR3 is CASSLGLAGGVDTQYF. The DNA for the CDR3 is TGTGCCAGCAGTTTAGGACTAGCGGGGGGAGTAGATACGCAGTATTTT.